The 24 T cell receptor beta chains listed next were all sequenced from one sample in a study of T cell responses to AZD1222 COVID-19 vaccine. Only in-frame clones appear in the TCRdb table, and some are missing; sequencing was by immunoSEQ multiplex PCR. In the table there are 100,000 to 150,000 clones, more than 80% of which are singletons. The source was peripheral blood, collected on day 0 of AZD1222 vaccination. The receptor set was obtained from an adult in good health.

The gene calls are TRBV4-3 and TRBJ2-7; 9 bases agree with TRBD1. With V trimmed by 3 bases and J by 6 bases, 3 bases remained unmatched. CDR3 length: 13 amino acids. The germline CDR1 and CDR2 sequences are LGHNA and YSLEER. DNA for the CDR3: TGCGCCAGCAGCCAGGACAGGGGTCTCGAGCAGTACTTC. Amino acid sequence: CASSQDRGLEQYF.

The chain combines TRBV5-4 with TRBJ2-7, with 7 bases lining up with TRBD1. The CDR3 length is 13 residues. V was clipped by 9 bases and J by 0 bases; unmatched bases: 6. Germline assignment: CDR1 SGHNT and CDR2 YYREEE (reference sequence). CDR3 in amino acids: CAIHRTGSYEQYF. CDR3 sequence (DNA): TGTGCCATCCACAGGACAGGCTCCTACGAGCAGTACTTC.

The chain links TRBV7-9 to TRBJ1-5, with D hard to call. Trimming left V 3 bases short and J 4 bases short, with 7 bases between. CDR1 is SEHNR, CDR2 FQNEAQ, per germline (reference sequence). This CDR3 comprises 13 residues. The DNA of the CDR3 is TGTGCCAGCAGCTTCGAATGGAATCAGCCCCAGCATTTT. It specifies CASSFEWNQPQHF.

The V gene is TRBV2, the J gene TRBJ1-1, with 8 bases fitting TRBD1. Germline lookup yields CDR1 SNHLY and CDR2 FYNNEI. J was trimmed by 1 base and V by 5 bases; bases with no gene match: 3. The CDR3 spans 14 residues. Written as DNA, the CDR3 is TGTGCCAGCAGTCCTCAGGGGGCGAACACTGAAGCTTTCTTT. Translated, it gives CASSPQGANTEAFF.

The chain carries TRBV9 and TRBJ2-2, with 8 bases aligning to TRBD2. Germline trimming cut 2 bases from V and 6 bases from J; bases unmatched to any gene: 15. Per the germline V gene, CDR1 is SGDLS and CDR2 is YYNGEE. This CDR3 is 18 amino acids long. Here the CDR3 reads CASSVQGAGVDVSGELFF. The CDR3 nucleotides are TGTGCCAGCAGCGTGCAGGGAGCGGGAGTGGATGTATCCGGGGAGCTGTTTTTT.

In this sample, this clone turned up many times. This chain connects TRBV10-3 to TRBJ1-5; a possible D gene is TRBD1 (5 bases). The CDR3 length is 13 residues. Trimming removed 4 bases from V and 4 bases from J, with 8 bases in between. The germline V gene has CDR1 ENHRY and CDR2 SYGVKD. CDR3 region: CAISVQENQPQHF. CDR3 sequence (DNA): TGTGCCATCAGTGTACAGGAAAATCAGCCCCAGCATTTT.

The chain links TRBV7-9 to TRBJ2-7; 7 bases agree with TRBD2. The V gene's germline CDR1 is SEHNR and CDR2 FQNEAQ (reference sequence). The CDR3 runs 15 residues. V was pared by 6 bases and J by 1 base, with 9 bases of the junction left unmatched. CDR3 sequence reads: CASRSEGGRSYEQYF. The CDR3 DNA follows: TGTGCCAGCAGATCAGAGGGCGGGAGATCCTACGAGCAGTACTTC. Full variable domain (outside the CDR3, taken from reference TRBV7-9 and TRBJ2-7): DTGVSQNPRHKITKRGQNVTFRCDPISEHNRLYWYRQTLGQGPEFLTYFQNEAQLEKSRLLSDRFSAERPKGSFSTLEIQRTEQGDSAMYLCASRSEGGRSYEQYFGPGTRLTVT.

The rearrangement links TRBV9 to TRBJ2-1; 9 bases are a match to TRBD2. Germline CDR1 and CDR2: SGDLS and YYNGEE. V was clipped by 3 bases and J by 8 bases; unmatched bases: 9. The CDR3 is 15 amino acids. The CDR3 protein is CASSGVAGVVHEQFF. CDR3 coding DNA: TGTGCCAGCAGCGGGGTAGCGGGAGTGGTCCATGAGCAGTTCTTC. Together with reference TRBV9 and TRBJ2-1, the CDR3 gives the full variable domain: DSGVTQTPKHLITATGQRVTLRCSPRSGDLSVYWYQQSLDQGLQFLIQYYNGEERAKGNILERFSAQQFPDLHSELNLSSLELGDSALYFCASSGVAGVVHEQFFGPGTRLTVL.

The DNA of the CDR3 is TGTGCCAGTAGTATAAGTTACCTAGCGGCATACGAGCAGTACTTC. Translating it yields CASSISYLAAYEQYF. The gene calls are TRBV19 and TRBJ2-7, with TRBD2 identical over 7 bases. The V gene end was trimmed by 2 bases and the J gene end by 4 bases; junction bases not matched to a gene: 8. The length of the CDR3 is 15 residues. CDR1 and CDR2 from the germline V gene are LNHDA and SQIVND (reference sequence).

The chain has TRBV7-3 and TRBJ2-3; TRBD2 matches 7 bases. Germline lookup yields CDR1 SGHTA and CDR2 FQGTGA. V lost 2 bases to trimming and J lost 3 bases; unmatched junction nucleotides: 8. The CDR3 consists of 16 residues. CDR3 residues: CASSLGSLAVTDTQYF. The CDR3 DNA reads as TGTGCCAGCAGCTTAGGGTCCCTAGCGGTTACAGATACGCAGTATTTT.

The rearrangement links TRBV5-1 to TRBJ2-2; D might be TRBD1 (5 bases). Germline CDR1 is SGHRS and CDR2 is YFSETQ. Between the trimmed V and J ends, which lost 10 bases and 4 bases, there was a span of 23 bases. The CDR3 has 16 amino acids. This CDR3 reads CAFRDLGRVGTGELFF. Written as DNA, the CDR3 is TGCGCCTTCAGAGATTTGGGCAGGGTGGGCACCGGGGAGCTGTTTTTT.

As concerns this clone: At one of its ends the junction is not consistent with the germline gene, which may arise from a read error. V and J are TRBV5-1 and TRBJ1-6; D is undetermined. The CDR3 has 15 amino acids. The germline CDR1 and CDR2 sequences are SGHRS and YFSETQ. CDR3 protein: CASSLIGPYSSPLHF. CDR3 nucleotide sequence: TGCGCCAGCAGCTTGATTGGGCCTTATAGTTCACCCCTCCACTTT.

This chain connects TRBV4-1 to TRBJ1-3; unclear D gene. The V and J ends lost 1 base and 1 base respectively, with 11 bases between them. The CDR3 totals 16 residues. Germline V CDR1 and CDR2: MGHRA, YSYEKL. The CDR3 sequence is CASSQGRARSGNTIYF. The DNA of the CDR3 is TGCGCCAGCAGCCAAGGGAGGGCCAGATCTGGAAACACCATATATTTT.

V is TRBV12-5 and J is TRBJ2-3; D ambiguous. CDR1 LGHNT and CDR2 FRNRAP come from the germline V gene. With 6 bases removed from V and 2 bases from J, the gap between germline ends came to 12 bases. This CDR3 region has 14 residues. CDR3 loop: CASGVGPDTDTQYF. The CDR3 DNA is TGTGCTAGTGGCGTCGGACCCGACACAGATACGCAGTATTTT.

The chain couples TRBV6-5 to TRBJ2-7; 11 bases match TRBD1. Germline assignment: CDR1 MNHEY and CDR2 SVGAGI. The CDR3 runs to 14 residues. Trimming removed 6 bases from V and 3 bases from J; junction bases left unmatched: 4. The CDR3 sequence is CASRMGQGVYEQYF. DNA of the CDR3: TGTGCCAGCAGAATGGGACAGGGGGTCTACGAGCAGTACTTC.

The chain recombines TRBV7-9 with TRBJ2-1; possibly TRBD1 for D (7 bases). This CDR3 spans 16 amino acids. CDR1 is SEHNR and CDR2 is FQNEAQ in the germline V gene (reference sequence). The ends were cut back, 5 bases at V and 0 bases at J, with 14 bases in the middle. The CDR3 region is CASSPGGGSSYNEQFF. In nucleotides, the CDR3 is TGTGCCAGCAGCCCCGGAGGGGGCAGCTCCTACAATGAGCAGTTCTTC.

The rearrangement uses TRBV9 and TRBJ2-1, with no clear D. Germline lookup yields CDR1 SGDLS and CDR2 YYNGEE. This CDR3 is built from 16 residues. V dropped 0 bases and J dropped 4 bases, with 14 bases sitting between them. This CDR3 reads CASSVGGRQAYNEQFF. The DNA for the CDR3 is TGTGCCAGCAGCGTAGGAGGCAGGCAGGCGTACAATGAGCAGTTCTTC.

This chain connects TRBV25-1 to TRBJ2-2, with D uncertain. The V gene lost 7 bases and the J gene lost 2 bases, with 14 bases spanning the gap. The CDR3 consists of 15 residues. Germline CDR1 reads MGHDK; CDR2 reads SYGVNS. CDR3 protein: CASTVAGTNTGELFF. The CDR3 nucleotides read TGTGCCAGCACCGTAGCCGGAACTAACACCGGGGAGCTGTTTTTT.

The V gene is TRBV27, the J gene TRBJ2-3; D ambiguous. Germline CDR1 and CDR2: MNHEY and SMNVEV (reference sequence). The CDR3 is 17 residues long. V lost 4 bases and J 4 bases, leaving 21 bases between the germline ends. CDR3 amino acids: CASSSTIRLLGADTQYF. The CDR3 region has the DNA TGTGCCAGCAGTTCCACTATTAGGCTTTTGGGTGCAGATACGCAGTATTTT.

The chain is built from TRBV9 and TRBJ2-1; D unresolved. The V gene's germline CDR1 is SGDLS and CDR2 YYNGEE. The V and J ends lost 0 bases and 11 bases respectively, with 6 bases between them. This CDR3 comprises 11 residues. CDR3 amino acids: CASSVGPKQFF. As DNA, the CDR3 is TGTGCCAGCAGCGTAGGTCCAAAGCAGTTCTTC.

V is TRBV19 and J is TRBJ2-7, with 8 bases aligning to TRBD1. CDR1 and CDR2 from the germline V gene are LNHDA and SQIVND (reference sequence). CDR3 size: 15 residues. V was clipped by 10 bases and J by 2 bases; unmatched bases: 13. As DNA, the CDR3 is TGTGCCACCCTGAATCGGGCAGGGGGCACCTACGAGCAGTACTTC. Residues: CATLNRAGGTYEQYF.

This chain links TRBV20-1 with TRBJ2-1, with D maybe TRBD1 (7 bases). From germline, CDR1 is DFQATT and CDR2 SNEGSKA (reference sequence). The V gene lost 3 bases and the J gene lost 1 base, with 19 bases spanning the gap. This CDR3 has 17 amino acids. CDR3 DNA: TGCAGTGCTAGTCCCACGGAGGGGGCCGGATCCTACAATGAGCAGTTCTTC. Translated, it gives CSASPTEGAGSYNEQFF.

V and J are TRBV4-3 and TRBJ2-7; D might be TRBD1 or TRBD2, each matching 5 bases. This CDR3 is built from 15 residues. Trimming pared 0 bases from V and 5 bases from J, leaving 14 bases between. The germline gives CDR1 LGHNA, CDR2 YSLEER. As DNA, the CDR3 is TGCGCCAGCAGCCAAGAATCCCTCCGGGGCGACGAGCAGTACTTC. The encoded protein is CASSQESLRGDEQYF.

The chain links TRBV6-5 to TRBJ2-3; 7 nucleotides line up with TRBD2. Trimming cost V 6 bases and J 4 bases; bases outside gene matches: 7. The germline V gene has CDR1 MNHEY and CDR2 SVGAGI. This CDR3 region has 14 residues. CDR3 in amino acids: CASSPRLAADTQYF. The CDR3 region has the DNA TGTGCCAGCAGCCCCCGGCTAGCGGCAGATACGCAGTATTTT.